This passage covers 32 T cell receptor beta chains from one sample sequenced in a study of OX40 agonist ivuxolimab in advanced cancers. Clones were read by immunoSEQ multiplex PCR, and TCRdb kept only the in-frame ones, dropping some. The profile covers 75,000 to 100,000 clones, with approximately 80% appearing a single time and 5.5% taken by the ten largest. Here the sequenced sample was CD4+ or CD8+ T cells sorted from blood, taken in a trial of the OX40 agonist ivuxolimab. Receptors originate from an adult with an advanced solid tumor such as melanoma, head and neck, liver or kidney cancer.

This clone was found a few times. V and J are TRBV5-1 and TRBJ2-7; 11 bases line up with TRBD2. In germline, CDR1 is SGHRS, CDR2 YFSETQ. This CDR3 is built from 16 residues. Trimming cost V 5 bases and J 9 bases; bases outside gene matches: 16. DNA for the CDR3: TGCGCCAGCAGTCGTACCGGGACTAGCGGCTCTCACGGGCAGTACTTC. The encoded protein is CASSRTGTSGSHGQYF.

This clone was picked up a small number of times. Within the sample, other DNA sequences also encode this same CDR3. The V gene is TRBV11-2, the J gene TRBJ2-7; the match to TRBD1 covers 9 bases. From germline, CDR1 is SGHAT and CDR2 FQNNGV. After removal of 5 bases from V and 2 bases from J, the junction contained 4 bases not matched to a gene. This CDR3 spans 14 amino acids. CDR3 amino acids: CASSPRTGAYEQYF. The CDR3 DNA reads TGTGCCAGCAGCCCGAGGACAGGGGCCTACGAGCAGTACTTC. Full variable domain (rest looked up from reference TRBV11-2 and TRBJ2-7): EAGVAQSPRYKIIEKRQSVAFWCNPISGHATLYWYQQILGQGPKLLIQFQNNGVVDDSQLPKDRFSAERLKGVDSTLKIQPAKLEDSAVYLCASSPRTGAYEQYFGPGTRLTVT.

This clone was picked up a small number of times. The chain couples TRBV4-2 to TRBJ1-2, with a tentative D call TRBD1 (6 bases). Germline-derived CDR1 and CDR2 are LGHNA and YNFKEQ. The CDR3 has 12 residues. Trimming removed 4 bases from V and 4 bases from J, with 7 bases in between. The CDR3 sequence is CASSPTGYGYTF. CDR3 DNA sequence: TGTGCCAGCAGCCCGACAGGCTATGGCTACACCTTC.

This rearrangement joins TRBV5-4 to TRBJ2-3, with D possibly TRBD1 on 5 matching bases. The CDR3 consists of 17 residues. CDR1 and CDR2 (germline): SGHNT, YYREEE (reference sequence). Trimming stripped 4 bases from V and 2 bases from J, with 20 bases between. The CDR3 region is CASSRQTLFLYTDTQYF. CDR3 DNA: TGTGCCAGCAGCAGACAGACCCTTTTCCTCTACACAGATACGCAGTATTTT.

V gene TRBV6-5 combines with J gene TRBJ1-1, with D tentatively TRBD1 (5 bases). This CDR3 is 14 amino acids long. The V gene lost 0 bases and the J gene lost 6 bases, with 11 bases spanning the gap. The germline V gene encodes CDR1 MNHEY and CDR2 SVGAGI. CDR3 residues: CASSYSQGVAEAFF. CDR3 DNA sequence: TGTGCCAGCAGTTACTCTCAGGGTGTGGCTGAAGCTTTCTTT.

In this sample, this clone turned up once. This chain joins TRBV18 and TRBJ2-7; D is perhaps TRBD2 (6 bases). The CDR3 is 13 amino acids. The ends were cut back, 3 bases at V and 3 bases at J, with 9 bases in the middle. Germline V gene lookup returns CDR1 KGHSH and CDR2 LQKENI. In DNA, the CDR3 is TGTGCCAGCTCACCGGCCGGGGGCTACGAGCAGTACTTC. Protein product: CASSPAGGYEQYF. Supplemented by reference TRBV18 and TRBJ2-7, the full variable domain reads NAGVMQNPRHLVRRRGQEARLRCSPMKGHSHVYWYRQLPEEGLKFMVYLQKENIIDESGMPKERFSAEFPKEGPSILRIQQVVRGDSAAYFCASSPAGGYEQYFGPGTRLTVT.

This chain uses TRBV4-1 with TRBJ2-5; TRBD1 is a possible D gene (6 bases). Germline CDR1 and CDR2: MGHRA and YSYEKL. The V and J ends lost 0 bases and 5 bases respectively, with 16 bases between them. The CDR3 is 16 residues long. In DNA form, the CDR3 reads TGCGCCAGCAGCCAAGACCAGCTGGGGGCGAGGGAGACCCAGTACTTC. Translated: CASSQDQLGARETQYF.

The chain joins TRBV7-2 to TRBJ2-7; 7 positions agree with TRBD2. Germline assignment: CDR1 SGHTA and CDR2 FQGNSA. This CDR3 comprises 15 residues. The V segment lost 7 bases and the J segment 0 bases; nucleotides outside the gene matches: 9. This CDR3 reads CASTKLVAGSYEQYF. The CDR3 region has the DNA TGTGCCAGCACCAAACTCGTAGCGGGCTCCTACGAGCAGTACTTC.

The J gene is TRBJ1-2, the V gene TRBV6-5; 8 nucleotides match TRBD1. This CDR3 is 14 amino acids long. Germline V gene sequence: CDR1 MNHEY, CDR2 SVGAGI. The V gene end was trimmed by 7 bases and the J gene end by 8 bases; junction bases not matched to a gene: 12. CDR3 in DNA: TGTGCCAGCAAGCCGACAGGGGTGGTAGGGGGCTACACCTTC. Its translation: CASKPTGVVGGYTF.

V and J are TRBV10-3 and TRBJ2-3; the match to TRBD2 covers 14 bases. V shed 11 bases, J shed 3 bases, and the junction held 7 bases outside the gene matches. The CDR3 sequence is 15 residues long. CDR1 is ENHRY, CDR2 SYGVKD, per germline. CDR3 bases: TGTGCCTCCGGGACTAGCGGGGGTGGGACAGATACGCAGTATTTT. It translates to CASGTSGGGTDTQYF.

This clone was detected only once. The chain is built from TRBV6-5 and TRBJ1-4, with 7 bases identical to TRBD1. The junction had 7 bases not matched to a gene; V was cut back by 8 bases and J by 7 bases. The CDR3 consists of 13 residues. In germline, CDR1 is MNHEY, CDR2 SVGAGI. The CDR3: CASATGFGEKLFF. The DNA of the CDR3 is TGTGCCAGCGCGACAGGGTTCGGTGAAAAACTGTTTTTT.

The chain couples TRBV7-9 to TRBJ2-5; either TRBD1 or TRBD2 may supply D (5 bases each). This CDR3 comprises 15 residues. Germline V gene data show CDR1 as SEHNR and CDR2 as FQNEAQ (reference sequence). Trimming pared 1 base from V and 5 bases from J, leaving 14 bases between. CDR3 sequence: CASSLGLGPRETQYF. Here the CDR3 DNA reads TGTGCCAGCAGCTTAGGTCTGGGACCGAGGGAGACCCAGTACTTC. The full variable domain, completed using reference TRBV7-9 and TRBJ2-5, is DTGVSQNPRHKITKRGQNVTFRCDPISEHNRLYWYRQTLGQGPEFLTYFQNEAQLEKSRLLSDRFSAERPKGSFSTLEIQRTEQGDSAMYLCASSLGLGPRETQYFGPGTRLLVL.

This clone was observed once. This chain's CDR3 is CASSGQGGYNEQFF. DNA for the CDR3: TGTGCCAGCAGCGGACAGGGGGGGTACAATGAGCAGTTCTTC. The chain recombines TRBV9 with TRBJ2-1; TRBD1 matches at 9 bases. The CDR3 has 14 amino acids. V lost 3 bases, J lost 4 bases, and 2 bases stayed unmatched. Looked up from germline, CDR1 is SGDLS and CDR2 is YYNGEE.

This chain connects TRBV7-8 to TRBJ2-7, with TRBD1 as a possible D gene (6 bases). The length of the CDR3 is 16 residues. V was cut by 2 bases and J by 4 bases, with 18 bases left in between. Germline CDR1 reads SGHVS; CDR2 reads FQNEAQ. CDR3 residues: CASSLSRGEVGYEQYF. CDR3 coding DNA: TGTGCCAGCAGCTTATCCAGGGGTGAGGTTGGATACGAGCAGTACTTC.

The chain employs TRBV6-5 and TRBJ1-2, with 8 bases identical to TRBD1. Germline V gene data show CDR1 as MNHEY and CDR2 as SVGAGI. The trim removed 0 bases at V and 8 bases at J, leaving 8 bases unmatched. This CDR3 is built from 15 residues. The CDR3 DNA follows: TGTGCCAGCAGTTACTCGACAGGGGATCTCGGGGGCTACACCTTC. Residues: CASSYSTGDLGGYTF.

The gene calls are TRBV7-9 and TRBJ1-2, with 8 bases matching TRBD1. CDR3 length equals 12 residues. Per the germline V gene, CDR1 is SEHNR and CDR2 is FQNEAQ (reference sequence). The V segment lost 5 bases and the J segment 7 bases; nucleotides outside the gene matches: 3. CDR3 DNA sequence: TGTGCCAGCAGCCCGACAGGGGTTGGCTACACCTTC. It codes for CASSPTGVGYTF.

V gene TRBV4-3 combines with J gene TRBJ1-2, with TRBD1 as a possible D gene (5 bases). The CDR3 totals 15 residues. Between the trimmed V and J ends, which lost 3 bases and 5 bases, there was a span of 16 bases. The germline V gene has CDR1 LGHNA and CDR2 YSLEER. CDR3 DNA: TGCGCCAGCAGCCAGCTCCTGACGGGACTATATGGCTACACCTTC. Protein: CASSQLLTGLYGYTF.

The rearrangement links TRBV2 to TRBJ2-3, with unresolved D. V was pared by 7 bases and J by 3 bases, with 5 bases between. The CDR3 totals 11 residues. In germline, CDR1 is SNHLY, CDR2 FYNNEI. CDR3 loop: CASMETDTQYF. The CDR3 region has the DNA TGTGCCAGCATGGAAACAGATACGCAGTATTTT.

The chain recombines TRBV9 with TRBJ2-3, with TRBD2 matching over 12 bases. The CDR3 contains 15 residues. CDR1 is SGDLS and CDR2 is YYNGEE in the germline V gene. Trimming at V came to 3 bases and at J to 6 bases, leaving 5 bases not matched to a gene. The CDR3 DNA reads as TGTGCCAGCAGCGACCGACTAGCGGGGGTGGATACGCAGTATTTT. Protein product: CASSDRLAGVDTQYF.

The chain employs TRBV7-9 and TRBJ2-1; D gene uncertain. The CDR3 consists of 12 residues. CDR1 and CDR2 from the germline V gene are SEHNR and FQNEAQ (reference sequence). Trimming pared 6 bases from V and 5 bases from J, leaving 8 bases between. CDR3 coding DNA: TGTGCCAGCAGATATAAAGACAATGAGCAGTTCTTC. It translates to CASRYKDNEQFF. The full variable domain, with the rest looked up from reference TRBV7-9 and TRBJ2-1, is DTGVSQNPRHKITKRGQNVTFRCDPISEHNRLYWYRQTLGQGPEFLTYFQNEAQLEKSRLLSDRFSAERPKGSFSTLEIQRTEQGDSAMYLCASRYKDNEQFFGPGTRLTVL.

This chain links TRBV5-1 with TRBJ2-7; 10 nucleotides line up with TRBD2. With 1 base clipped from V and 5 bases from J, the junction kept 3 bases outside the gene matches. Looked up from germline, CDR1 is SGHRS and CDR2 is YFSETQ. CDR3 length equals 14 residues. The CDR3 DNA reads as TGCGCCAGCAGCTTGCCGCTAGCGGGAGACGAGCAGTACTTC. Protein product: CASSLPLAGDEQYF.

This clone was seen just once. This rearrangement joins TRBV16 to TRBJ1-1, with D tentatively TRBD1 (5 bases). V dropped 1 base and J dropped 1 base, with 10 bases sitting between them. The CDR3 has 15 amino acids. Germline assignment: CDR1 KGHSY and CDR2 FQNENV. This CDR3 reads CASSQLGVANTEAFF. CDR3 coding DNA: TGTGCCAGCAGCCAATTGGGGGTGGCGAACACTGAAGCTTTCTTT.

This clone was counted a single time. The rearrangement links TRBV4-2 to TRBJ1-4, with 7 bases identical to TRBD1. V shed 0 bases, J shed 7 bases, and the junction held 5 bases outside the gene matches. The CDR3 length is 15 residues. Germline CDR1 reads LGHNA; CDR2 reads YNFKEQ. In DNA form, the CDR3 reads TGTGCCAGCAGCCAAGATAGGGAGGGGGCTGAAAAACTGTTTTTT. It yields the protein CASSQDREGAEKLFF.

The V and J genes are TRBV9 and TRBJ2-1, with 9 bases identical to TRBD2. Germline values: CDR1 SGDLS, CDR2 YYNGEE. This CDR3 contains 14 residues. The junction had 3 bases not matched to a gene; V was cut back by 2 bases and J by 6 bases. CDR3 sequence: CASSVSGSVNEQFF. CDR3 nucleotide sequence: TGTGCCAGCAGCGTTAGCGGGAGCGTCAATGAGCAGTTCTTC.

This chain links TRBV6-6 with TRBJ2-2; tentatively, D is TRBD1 or TRBD2 (5 bases each). V was shortened by 8 bases and J by 3 bases, with 16 bases between the two germline ends. The CDR3 extends over 15 amino acids. Germline assignment: CDR1 MNHNY and CDR2 SVGAGI (reference sequence). In DNA form, the CDR3 reads TGTGCCAGCCTTAAACGTCTGGGGGACACCGGGGAGCTGTTTTTT. It codes for CASLKRLGDTGELFF.

The chain uses TRBV5-6 and TRBJ2-7; no firm D call. The V gene's germline CDR1 is SGHDT and CDR2 YYEEEE. This CDR3 contains 15 residues. Trimming took off 2 bases at V and 2 bases at J, with 14 bases between the two ends. The CDR3 sequence: CASSFQLKLTYEQYF. The CDR3, as DNA: TGTGCCAGCAGCTTTCAACTCAAACTTACCTACGAGCAGTACTTC.

This sequence joins TRBV6-5 and TRBJ2-7; no clear D gene. Trimming pared 3 bases from V and 3 bases from J, leaving 6 bases between. Germline V gene sequence: CDR1 MNHEY, CDR2 SVGAGI. The CDR3 spans 12 residues. Written as DNA, the CDR3 is TGTGCCAGCAGTTATAAGGGCTACGAGCAGTACTTC. This translates into CASSYKGYEQYF.

The chain links TRBV19 to TRBJ2-2, with a possible D match to TRBD2 (5 bases). V was pared by 6 bases and J by 5 bases, with 13 bases between. CDR3 length: 14 residues. CDR1 and CDR2 (germline): LNHDA, SQIVND (reference sequence). As DNA, the CDR3 is TGTGCCAGTAGACGGGATGGGAGTACCGGGGAGCTGTTTTTT. It translates to CASRRDGSTGELFF.

The J gene is TRBJ1-2, the V gene TRBV19; D is perhaps TRBD1 (5 bases). The CDR3 sequence is 16 residues long. Germline V gives CDR1 LNHDA, CDR2 SQIVND (reference sequence). V lost 3 bases and J 0 bases, leaving 14 bases between the germline ends. The CDR3 DNA follows: TGTGCCAGTAGTATGGTGGGCAGGGTAGCTAACTATGGCTACACCTTC. Its protein is CASSMVGRVANYGYTF.

The J gene is TRBJ2-5, the V gene TRBV7-2; D may be TRBD1 or TRBD2 (6 bases each). The J call could be wrong; TRBJ2-7 is a better fit for the DNA end. CDR3 length: 16 amino acids. The germline V gene has CDR1 SGHTA and CDR2 FQGNSA. The CDR3 nucleotides are TGTGCCAGCAGCTCTCCCTATGGGGGGCCGTCCTACGAGCAGTACTTC. Translated: CASSSPYGGPSYEQYF.

The chain combines TRBV27 with TRBJ2-4; TRBD1 matches 8 bases. CDR1 MNHEY and CDR2 SMNVEV come from the germline V gene (reference sequence). Trimming removed 4 bases from V and 1 base from J; junction bases left unmatched: 9. This CDR3 is 17 amino acids long. In DNA form, the CDR3 reads TGTGCCAGCAGTTCCCAGGGGGCGGTAATCGCCAAAAACATTCAGTACTTC. This gives the protein CASSSQGAVIAKNIQYF.

The V and J genes are TRBV19 and TRBJ2-5, with no clear D. The end of the DNA is better explained by TRBJ2-7, so the J call may be wrong. This CDR3 is built from 12 residues. CDR1 is LNHDA and CDR2 is SQIVND in the germline V gene (reference sequence). DNA for the CDR3: TGTGCCAGTAGTAACCACGAGTACGAGCAGTACTTC. This gives the protein CASSNHEYEQYF.